The T cell receptor beta chain described here comes from a study of CD8 T cells in ankylosing spondylitis. Overall study findings and caveats: The clones that were linked to disease were reported to be significantly enriched in matched synovial fluid samples from ankylosing spondylitis patients. About 8 highly homologous variants made up a TCR beta motif that seemed to typify ankylosing spondylitis blood. Earlier reports found some motif variants in synovial fluid and blood in reactive arthritis. Within peripheral blood, clones linked to disease were CD8+ and relatively rare.

Making use of molecular barcodes, quantitative 5'-RACE generated TCR beta libraries. Using its own MiXCR run on the 5' RACE reads, TCRdb lists one record per CDR3 protein. The sample shows some 840,000 distinct CDR3 sequences, roughly 10% of them seen only once. Trimming at V came to 7 bases and at J to 7 bases, leaving 11 bases not matched to a gene. The CDR3 consists of 15 residues. Per germline, CDR1 MNHNS and CDR2 SASEGT. This clonotype was found many times. The target antigen is unknown. The chain recombines TRBV6-1 with TRBJ2-2, with 8 positions matching TRBD2. This receptor was obtained from a male donor with ankylosing spondylitis. Material for sequencing was blood, either unsorted or a sorted T cell fraction (not recorded which). CDR3 nucleotide sequence: TGTGCCAGCAACCTAGCGGGCCCACTGGGCGGGGAGCTGTTTTTT. Its protein is CASNLAGPLGGELFF.